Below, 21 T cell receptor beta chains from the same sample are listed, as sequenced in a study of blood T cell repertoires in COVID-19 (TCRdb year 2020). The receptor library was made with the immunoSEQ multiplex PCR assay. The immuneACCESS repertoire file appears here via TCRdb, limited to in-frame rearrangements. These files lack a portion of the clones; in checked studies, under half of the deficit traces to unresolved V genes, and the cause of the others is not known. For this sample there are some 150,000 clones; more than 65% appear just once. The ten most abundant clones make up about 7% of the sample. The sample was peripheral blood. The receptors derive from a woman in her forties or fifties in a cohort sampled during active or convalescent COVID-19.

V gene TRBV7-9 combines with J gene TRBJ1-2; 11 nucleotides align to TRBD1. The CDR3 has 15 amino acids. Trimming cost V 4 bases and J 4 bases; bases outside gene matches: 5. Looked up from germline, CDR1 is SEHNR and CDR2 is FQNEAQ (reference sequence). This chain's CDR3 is CASSWTGGAGYGYTF. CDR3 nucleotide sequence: TGTGCCAGCAGCTGGACAGGGGGCGCAGGCTATGGCTACACCTTC.

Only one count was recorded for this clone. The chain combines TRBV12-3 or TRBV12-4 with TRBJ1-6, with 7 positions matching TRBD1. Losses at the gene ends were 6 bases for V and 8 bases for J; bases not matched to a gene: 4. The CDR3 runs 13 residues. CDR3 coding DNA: TGTGCCAGCAGATATCAGGGGGATTCACCCCTCCACTTT. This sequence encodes CASRYQGDSPLHF.

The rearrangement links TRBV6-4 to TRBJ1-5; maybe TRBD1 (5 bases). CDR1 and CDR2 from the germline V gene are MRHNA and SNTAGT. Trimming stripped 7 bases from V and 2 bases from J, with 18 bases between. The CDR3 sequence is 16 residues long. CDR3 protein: CASTVWGGVCNQPQHF. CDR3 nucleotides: TGTGCCAGCACTGTGTGGGGCGGGGTATGCAATCAGCCCCAGCATTTT.

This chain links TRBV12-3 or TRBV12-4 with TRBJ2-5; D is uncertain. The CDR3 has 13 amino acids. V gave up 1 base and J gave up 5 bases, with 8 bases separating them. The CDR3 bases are TGTGCCAGCAGTTTAGAAGCGCTGGAGACCCAGTACTTC. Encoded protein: CASSLEALETQYF.

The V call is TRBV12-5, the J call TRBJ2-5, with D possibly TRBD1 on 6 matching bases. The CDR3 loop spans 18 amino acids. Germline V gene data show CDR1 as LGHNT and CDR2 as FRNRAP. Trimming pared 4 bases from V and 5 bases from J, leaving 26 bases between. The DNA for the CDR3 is TGTGCTAGTGGTTCCACGGCGCAGGGGATTCGCTCTGTGGAGACCCAGTACTTC. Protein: CASGSTAQGIRSVETQYF.

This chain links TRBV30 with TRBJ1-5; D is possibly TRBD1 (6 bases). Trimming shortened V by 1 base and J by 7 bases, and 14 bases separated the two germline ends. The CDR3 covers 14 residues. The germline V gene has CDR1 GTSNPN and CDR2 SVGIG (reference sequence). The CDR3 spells CAWSAQGLGQPQHF. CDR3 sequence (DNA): TGTGCCTGGAGTGCACAGGGCCTGGGGCAGCCCCAGCATTTT. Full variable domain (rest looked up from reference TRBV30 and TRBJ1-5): SQTIHQWPATLVQPVGSPLSLECTVEGTSNPNLYWYRQAAGRGLQLLFYSVGIGQISSEVPQNLSASRPQDRQFILSSKKLLLSDSGFYLCAWSAQGLGQPQHFGDGTRLSIL.

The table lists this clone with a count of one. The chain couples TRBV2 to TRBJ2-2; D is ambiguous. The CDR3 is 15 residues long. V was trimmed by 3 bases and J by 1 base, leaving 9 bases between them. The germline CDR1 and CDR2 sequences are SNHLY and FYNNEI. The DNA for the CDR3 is TGTGCCAGCAGTGACCGGCCAGGGAACACCGGGGAGCTGTTTTTT. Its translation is CASSDRPGNTGELFF.

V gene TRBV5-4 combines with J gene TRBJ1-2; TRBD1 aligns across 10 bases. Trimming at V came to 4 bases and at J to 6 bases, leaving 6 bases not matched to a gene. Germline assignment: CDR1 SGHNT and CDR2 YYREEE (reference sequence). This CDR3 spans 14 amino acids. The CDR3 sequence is CASSADRGPNGYTF. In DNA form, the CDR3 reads TGTGCCAGCAGCGCCGACAGGGGGCCGAATGGCTACACCTTC.

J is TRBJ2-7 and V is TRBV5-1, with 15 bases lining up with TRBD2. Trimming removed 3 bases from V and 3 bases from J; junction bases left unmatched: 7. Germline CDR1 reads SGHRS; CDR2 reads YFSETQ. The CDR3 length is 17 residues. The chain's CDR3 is CASSWTSGGAGGYEQYF. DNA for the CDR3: TGCGCCAGCAGCTGGACTAGCGGGGGGGCCGGAGGCTACGAGCAGTACTTC.

The CDR3 sequence: CASSSLNYEQYF. As DNA, the CDR3 is TGTGCCAGCAGTTCGTTAAATTACGAGCAGTACTTC. This chain links TRBV12-3 or TRBV12-4 with TRBJ2-7; D gene uncertain. Trimming took off 4 bases at V and 4 bases at J, with 8 bases between the two ends. This CDR3 has 12 amino acids.

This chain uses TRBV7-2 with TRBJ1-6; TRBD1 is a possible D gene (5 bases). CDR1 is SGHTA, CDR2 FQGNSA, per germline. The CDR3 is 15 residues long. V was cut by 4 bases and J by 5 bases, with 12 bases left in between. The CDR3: CASSSEAGNNSPLHF. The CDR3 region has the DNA TGTGCCAGCAGCTCAGAAGCAGGGAATAATTCACCCCTCCACTTT.

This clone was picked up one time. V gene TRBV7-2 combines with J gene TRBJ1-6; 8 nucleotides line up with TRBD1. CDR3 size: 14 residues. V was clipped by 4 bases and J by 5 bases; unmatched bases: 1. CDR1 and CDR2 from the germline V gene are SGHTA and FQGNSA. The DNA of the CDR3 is TGTGCCAGCAGCTCACAGGGGGATAATTCACCCCTCCACTTT. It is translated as CASSSQGDNSPLHF.

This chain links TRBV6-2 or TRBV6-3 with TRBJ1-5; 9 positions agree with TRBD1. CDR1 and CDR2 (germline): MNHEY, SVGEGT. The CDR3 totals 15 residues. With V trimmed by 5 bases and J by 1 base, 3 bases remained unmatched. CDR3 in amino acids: CASSRTGVSNQPQHF. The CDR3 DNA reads TGTGCCAGCAGTAGGACAGGGGTCAGCAATCAGCCCCAGCATTTT.

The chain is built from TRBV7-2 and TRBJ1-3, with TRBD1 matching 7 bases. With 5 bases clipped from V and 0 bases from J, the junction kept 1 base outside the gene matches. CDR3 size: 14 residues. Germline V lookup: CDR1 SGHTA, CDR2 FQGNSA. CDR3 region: CASSPGGSGNTIYF. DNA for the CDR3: TGTGCCAGCAGCCCAGGGGGCTCTGGAAACACCATATATTTT.

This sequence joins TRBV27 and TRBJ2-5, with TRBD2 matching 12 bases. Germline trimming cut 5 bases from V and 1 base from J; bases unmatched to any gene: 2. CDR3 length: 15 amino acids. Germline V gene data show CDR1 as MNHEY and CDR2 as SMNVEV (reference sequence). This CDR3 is CASSLAGGIQETQYF. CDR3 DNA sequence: TGTGCCAGCAGTCTAGCGGGGGGGATCCAAGAGACCCAGTACTTC.

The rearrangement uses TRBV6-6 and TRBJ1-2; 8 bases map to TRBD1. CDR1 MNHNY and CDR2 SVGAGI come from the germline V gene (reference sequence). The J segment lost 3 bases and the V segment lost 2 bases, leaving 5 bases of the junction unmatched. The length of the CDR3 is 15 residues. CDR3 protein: CASSYPSQGDYGYTF. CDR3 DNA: TGTGCCAGCAGTTACCCTTCACAGGGGGACTATGGCTACACCTTC.

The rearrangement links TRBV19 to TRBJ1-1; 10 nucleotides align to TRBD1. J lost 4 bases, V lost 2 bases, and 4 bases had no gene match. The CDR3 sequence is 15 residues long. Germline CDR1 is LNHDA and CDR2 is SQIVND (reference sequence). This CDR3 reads CASSIRGQGITEAFF. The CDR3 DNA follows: TGTGCCAGTAGTATACGGGGACAGGGGATCACTGAAGCTTTCTTT.

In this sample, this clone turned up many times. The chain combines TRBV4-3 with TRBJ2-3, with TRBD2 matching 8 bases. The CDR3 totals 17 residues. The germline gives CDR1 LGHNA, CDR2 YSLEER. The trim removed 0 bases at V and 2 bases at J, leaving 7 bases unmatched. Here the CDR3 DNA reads TGCGCCAGCAGCCAAGATAGAGCGGGGGCGCCCACAGATACGCAGTATTTT. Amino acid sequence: CASSQDRAGAPTDTQYF.

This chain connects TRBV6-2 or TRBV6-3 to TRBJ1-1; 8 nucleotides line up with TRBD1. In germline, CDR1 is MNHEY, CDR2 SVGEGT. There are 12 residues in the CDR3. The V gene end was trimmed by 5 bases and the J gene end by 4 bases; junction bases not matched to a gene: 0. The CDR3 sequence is CASSTGGTEAFF. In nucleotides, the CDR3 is TGTGCCAGCAGTACAGGGGGCACTGAAGCTTTCTTT.

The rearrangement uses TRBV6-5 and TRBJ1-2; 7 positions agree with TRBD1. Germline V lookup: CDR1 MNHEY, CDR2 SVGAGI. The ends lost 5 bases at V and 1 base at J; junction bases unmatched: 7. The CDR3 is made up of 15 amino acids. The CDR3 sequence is CASSLGGRINYGYTF. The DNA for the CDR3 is TGTGCCAGCAGTCTAGGGGGCCGTATTAACTATGGCTACACCTTC.

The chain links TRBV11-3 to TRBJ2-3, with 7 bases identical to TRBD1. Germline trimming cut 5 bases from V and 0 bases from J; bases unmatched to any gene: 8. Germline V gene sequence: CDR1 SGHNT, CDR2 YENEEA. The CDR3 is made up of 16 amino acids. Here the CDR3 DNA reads TGTGCCAGCAGCACGGGACAGCGAACTAGCACAGATACGCAGTATTTT. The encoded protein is CASSTGQRTSTDTQYF.